This T cell receptor (beta chain) is from a study of cytomegalovirus exposure and HLA in healthy donors. Study results and limitations: Being productive about 87% or about 30% of the time was typical of most TCR beta V segments in an earlier analysis.

With respect to this clone: The antigen is not known.

This CDR3 is 14 amino acids long. The germline V gene encodes CDR1 SGHAT and CDR2 FQNNGV. V lost 6 bases to trimming and J lost 4 bases, with 15 bases between them. Primers: 60 Vbeta forward and 13 Jbeta reverse. Here immunoSEQ multiplex PCR was the method, and the copy in TCRdb shows in-frame clones only, minus some. Of 200,000 to 250,000 clones listed, around nine tenths were seen once; the top ten hold approximately 1%. Those who donated were healthy bone marrow donors. V usage is TRBV11-2 and J usage is TRBJ1-1; D gene unclear. This clonotype was obtained from a woman aged 18-29 years in good health and CMV-seronegative. The sample comprised PBMCs. CDR3 bases: TGTGCCAGCAGGGGGTGGGAAGGGAGCACTGAAGCTTTCTTT. It translates to CASRGWEGSTEAFF.